This T cell receptor beta chain was captured in a study of T cells in Graves' hyperthyroidism and ophthalmopathy. The CDR3 has 16 residues. The V end lost 2 bases, the J end lost 0 bases, and 13 bases lay between the germline ends. Germline lookup yields CDR1 LNHNV and CDR2 YYDKDF (reference sequence). Every diagnosis used clinical symptoms, serum thyroxine and TRAb, thyroid ultrasound and orbital computed tomography. Regions amplified from RNA transcripts were the TCR beta CDR3 regions. The TCR CDR3 first-round RT-PCR relied on the HTBI primer set. One entry per CDR3 protein results from TCRdb running MiXCR on the multiplex PCR reads. This table holds around 660,000 distinct CDR3 sequences, 45% found once.

V and J are TRBV15 and TRBJ1-2; no firm D call. The sequenced material came from peripheral blood or thyroid tissue (not recorded which). The receptor was isolated from an adult man with Graves' disease, either hyperthyroidism or ophthalmopathy (not recorded which). This CDR3 is CATSRPSFGANYGYTF. CDR3 coding DNA: TGTGCCACCAGCAGACCCAGCTTTGGCGCTAACTATGGCTACACCTTC. The whole variable domain, remainder taken from reference TRBV15 and TRBJ1-2, is DAMVIQNPRYQVTQFGKPVTLSCSQTLNHNVMYWYQQKSSQAPKLLFHYYDKDFNNEADTPDNFQSRRPNTSFCFLDIRSPGLGDTAMYLCATSRPSFGANYGYTFGSGTRLTVV.